This T cell receptor (beta chain) was recorded in a study of T cells in pancreatic ductal adenocarcinoma. Surgery without prior neoadjuvant therapy was the treatment of the selected pancreatic ductal adenocarcinoma patients. Using immunoSEQ multiplex PCR, the repertoire was profiled, and TCRdb retains in-frame clones only, with some absent. The sample carries around 100,000 clones, nearly 95% recorded once. Notes on this clone: What it binds is not known.

The CDR3 extends over 15 amino acids. Germline assignment: CDR1 ENHRY and CDR2 SYGVKD. V shed 4 bases and J shed 0 bases, with 13 bases lying between them. Study-level points and caveats: Blood had more productive templates and roughly 8-fold more unique clonotypes than tumor. Results skew toward the minority of patients with early-stage disease. Tumor-versus-blood clonality comparisons may be biased toward lower tumor diversity. Mean clonality was approximately 0.1 in tumors and approximately 0.072 in blood, not significantly different.

The sequenced material came from PBMCs. The TCR was taken from a human donor with pancreatic ductal adenocarcinoma. The chain couples TRBV10-3 to TRBJ2-7, with D possibly TRBD1 on 5 matching bases. CDR3 region: CAISGGIGDSYEQYF. DNA of the CDR3: TGTGCCATCAGTGGAGGAATAGGGGACTCCTACGAGCAGTACTTC.